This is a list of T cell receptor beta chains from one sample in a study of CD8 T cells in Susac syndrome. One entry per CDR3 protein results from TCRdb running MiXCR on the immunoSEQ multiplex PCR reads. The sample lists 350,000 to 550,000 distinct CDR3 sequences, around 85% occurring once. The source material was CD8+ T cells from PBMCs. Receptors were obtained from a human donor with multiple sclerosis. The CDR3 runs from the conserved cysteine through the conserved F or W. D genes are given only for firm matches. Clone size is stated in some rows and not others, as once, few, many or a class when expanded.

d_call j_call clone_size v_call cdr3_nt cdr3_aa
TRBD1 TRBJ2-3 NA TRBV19 TGTGCCAGTGCTTTGGGATACAGGGGGCGCGGCACAGATACGCAGTATTTT CASALGYRGRGTDTQYF
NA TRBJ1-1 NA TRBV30 TGTGCCTGGAGTGTGATTGGGGTTTTCTTT CAWSVIGVFF
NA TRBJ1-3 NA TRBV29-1 TGCAGCGTTGAAGATAGCGCAGGTACCTCTGGAAACACCATATATTTT CSVEDSAGTSGNTIYF
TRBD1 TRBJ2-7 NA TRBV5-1 TGCGCCAGCAGCTTGTCTGGGACAGGGGAGTACGAGCAGTACTTC CASSLSGTGEYEQYF
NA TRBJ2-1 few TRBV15 TGTGCCACCAGCAGAGAGCAGTGGGGATCCTACAATGAGCAGTTCTTC CATSREQWGSYNEQFF
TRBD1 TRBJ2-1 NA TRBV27 TGTGCCAGCAGTCTAGGACAGGGGGCATTCAATGAGCAGTTCTTC CASSLGQGAFNEQFF
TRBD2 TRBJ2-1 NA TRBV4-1 TGCGCCAGCAGCCTCCTAGCGGACCTTTACAATGAGCAGTTCTTC CASSLLADLYNEQFF
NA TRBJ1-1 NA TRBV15 TGTGCCACCAGCGGGAGACAGCTCCAGGCCGAAGCTTTCTTT CATSGRQLQAEAFF
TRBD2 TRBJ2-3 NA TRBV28 TGTGCCAGCAGTTTAGCGGGAGTGGGGGGGAGCACAGATACGCAGTATTTT CASSLAGVGGSTDTQYF
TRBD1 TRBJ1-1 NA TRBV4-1 TGCGCCAGCAGCCAGGGGGACAGCTCTAATACAAACACTGAAGCTTTCTTT CASSQGDSSNTNTEAFF
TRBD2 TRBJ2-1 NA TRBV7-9 TGTGCCAGCAGCCGAGGGACTAGCGGCCATCTAGATGAGCAGTTCTTC CASSRGTSGHLDEQFF
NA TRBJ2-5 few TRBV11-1 TGTGCCAGCACCACTCCGGGACGTAGCGAAGAGACCCAGTACTTC CASTTPGRSEETQYF
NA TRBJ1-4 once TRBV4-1 TGCGCCAGCAGCCAAGCCCCATACGAAAAACTGTTTTTT CASSQAPYEKLFF
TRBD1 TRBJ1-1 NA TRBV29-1 TGCAGCGGGGACAGTCCGAACACTGAAGCTTTCTTT CSGDSPNTEAFF
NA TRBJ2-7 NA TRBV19 TGTGCCAGTAGTATGAGGAATATGGAGCAGTACTTC CASSMRNMEQYF
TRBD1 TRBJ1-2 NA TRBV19 TGTGCCAGTAGCTGGGGACAGGGGAACTATGGCTACACCTTC CASSWGQGNYGYTF
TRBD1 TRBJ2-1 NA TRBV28 TGTGCCAGCAGAACTGCTGGACAGGGGCCCAATGAGCAGTTCTTC CASRTAGQGPNEQFF